This T cell receptor (beta chain) was recorded in a study of cytomegalovirus exposure and HLA in healthy donors. Looking at the study overall: In an earlier analysis, some 110 million unique TCR beta sequences were found from 150 million to 200 million T cells.

Germline V gene sequence: CDR1 SGHKS, CDR2 YYEKEE (reference sequence). V gave up 0 bases and J gave up 6 bases; unmatched junction bases: 11. The CDR3 is 16 amino acids. The PCR used 60 Vbeta and 13 Jbeta primers. Measured with immunoSEQ multiplex PCR; TCRdb has only the in-frame clones, and not every one. The sample holds fewer than 250,000 clones, 70% to 80% seen once. Regarding the study as a whole: Association of a missense DCLRE1C variant with TCR beta V- and J-gene trimming was reported in a later analysis.

Comment on this clone: Antigen unknown.

Sequenced: PBMCs. The receptor was isolated from a woman aged 45-59 years in good health and CMV-seronegative. The chain is built from TRBV5-5 and TRBJ1-1, with 7 positions matching TRBD1. CDR3 sequence reads: CASSLDTPRQGPEAFF. The CDR3 DNA sequence: TGTGCCAGCAGCTTGGATACACCTCGACAGGGCCCTGAAGCTTTCTTT.